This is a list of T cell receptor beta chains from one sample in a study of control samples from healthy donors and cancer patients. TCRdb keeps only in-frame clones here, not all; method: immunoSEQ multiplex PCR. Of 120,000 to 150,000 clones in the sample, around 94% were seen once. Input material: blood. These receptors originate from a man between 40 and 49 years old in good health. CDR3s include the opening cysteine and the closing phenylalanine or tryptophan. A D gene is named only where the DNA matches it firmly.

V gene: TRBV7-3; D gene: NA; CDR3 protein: CASSRRDGETQYF
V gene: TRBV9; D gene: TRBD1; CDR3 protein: CASSIPEGAGELFF
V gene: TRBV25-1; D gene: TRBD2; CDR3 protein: CASSELGGGNRAGELFF
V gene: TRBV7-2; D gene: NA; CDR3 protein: CASSLDPSLGPQHF
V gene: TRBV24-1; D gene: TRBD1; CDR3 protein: CATSGYGTGNVEAFF
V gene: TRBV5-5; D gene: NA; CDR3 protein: CASSFDSWGPPDQPQHF
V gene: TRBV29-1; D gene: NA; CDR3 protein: CSVGAATDTQYF
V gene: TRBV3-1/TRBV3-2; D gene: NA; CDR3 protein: CASGPGTLTLYNEQFF
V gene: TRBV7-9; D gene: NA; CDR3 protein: CASSSPGTAPSGYTF
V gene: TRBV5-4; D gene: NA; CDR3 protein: CASSLDRGPYEQYF
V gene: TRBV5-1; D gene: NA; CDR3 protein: CASSLGKADEQYF